A single T cell receptor beta chain is shown here with its context. In this sample, this clonotype turned up many times. The clone's antigen remains unknown. Within one base of it there is no much larger clone, and no base qualities were kept. The library was prepared using RACE. The reads were generated on a NextSeq 500. During library preparation, unique molecular identifiers were attached to individual cDNA molecules so that TCRs could be counted quantitatively and reproducibly. Concerning the study's data processing: The median number of TCRs per sample was 90,000 to 100,000, ranging from roughly 20,000 to 700,000. The Decombinator software suite was used to annotate V, J and CDR3 in the TCR reads. For PS versus PT1 abundance plots, all samples were subsampled to the same number of TCRs (28,000). Expanded TCRs were defined as absent before sensitization and observed at least eight times at the 2-week time point. TCRdb trimmed the raw reads at Q25, called clones with MiXCR and kept productive beta chains. One record per CDR3 amino acid sequence lists the most common genes and DNA. TCRdb, rather than the study authors, made the V and J calls. For this sample there are 30,000 to 35,000 distinct CDR3 sequences; about 5.5% appear just once. The leading ten clones occupy roughly 13% of the sample.

This specimen's time point label, interpreted: healthy volunteer bleed at 6 weeks. Unfractionated whole blood was collected in Tempus Blood RNA tubes, and total RNA was extracted from that blood. As TCR sequencing controls, 4 or 5 healthy volunteers were used, with blood taken at day 0, 2 weeks and 6 weeks. This sample is part of a study of human T cells and chemical hapten exposure (dated by TCRdb to the early 2020s). Notes on the research overall: Libraries were pooled for sequencing, and variation in per-sample TCR yields was attributed mainly to small differences in library volumes within the pool. The study tracked peripheral blood TCR repertoire changes in vivo during primary and secondary sensitization to the hapten diphenylcyclopropenone (DPC) in alopecia patients. Both TCR alpha and TCR beta chains were sequenced from each blood RNA sample.

Overall study results and their limits: DPC sensitization did not change the number of TCRs with a frequency above 1 in 1000, and there was no evidence of changes in global repertoire structure. Repeated subsampling changed both the strength of the expansion versus patch-test correlation and the threshold at which the correlation became significant.

Sequencing input: whole blood. The TCR was taken from a human donor in good health. Some clones in this sample may be carry-over from other donors' samples.

The CDR3 region: CASSPAPAGANVLTF. In nucleotide form, the sequence is TGTGCCAGCTCACCAGCCCCTGCTGGGGCCAACGTCCTGACTTTC. The V gene is TRBV18 and the J gene is TRBJ2-6; there is no confident call for the D gene. The CDR3 starts with the cysteine, ends with the phenylalanine, and has 15 residues. Here the CDR3 DNA is all that survives: 45 bases in frame from base 1. Trimming at the junction amounts to 2 bases on V and 2 bases on J, and the germline ends lie 7 bases apart. The germline V gene specifies KGHSH as CDR1 and LQKENI as CDR2.